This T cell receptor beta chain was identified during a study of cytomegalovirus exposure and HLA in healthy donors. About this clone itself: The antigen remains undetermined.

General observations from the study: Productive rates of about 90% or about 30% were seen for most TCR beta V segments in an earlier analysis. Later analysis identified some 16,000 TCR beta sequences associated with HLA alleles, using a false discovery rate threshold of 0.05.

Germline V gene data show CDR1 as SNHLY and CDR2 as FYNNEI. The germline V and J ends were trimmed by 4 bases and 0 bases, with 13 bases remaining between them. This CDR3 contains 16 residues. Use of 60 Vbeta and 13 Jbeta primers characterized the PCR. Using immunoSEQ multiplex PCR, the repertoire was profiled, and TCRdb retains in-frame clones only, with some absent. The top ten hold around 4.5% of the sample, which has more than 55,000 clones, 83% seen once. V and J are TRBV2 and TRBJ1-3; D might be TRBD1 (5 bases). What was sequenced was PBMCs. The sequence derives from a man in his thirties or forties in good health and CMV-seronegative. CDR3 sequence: CASSGSWGPSGNTIYF. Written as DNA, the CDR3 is TGTGCCAGCAGTGGTTCTTGGGGCCCCTCTGGAAACACCATATATTTT.